Given below is one T cell receptor beta chain in context. Per the original methods: Scientists estimated how many nucleated cells there were by amplifying reference gene primers. TCRdb keeps only in-frame clones here, not all; method: immunoSEQ multiplex PCR. That table is the source of V, J and clone size, and D and trimming were worked out from the DNA. This table has around 180,000 clones, around 85% appearing once. Germline values: CDR1 SGDLS, CDR2 YYNGEE. The CDR3 extends over 16 amino acids. V lost 2 bases and J lost 6; bases outside the gene matches: 13. This specimen belongs to a study of blood T cell repertoires in COVID-19. Study context: From the United States, Italy and Spain came samples of acute and convalescent COVID-19. Sample material is recorded as cDNA or gDNA derived from T cells, B-cell-depleted T cells, or PBMCs.

The chain recombines TRBV9 with TRBJ2-7; 8 bases line up with TRBD1. The clonotype originates from a man older than 75 with COVID-19, enrolled during active disease. Sequenced sample: peripheral blood. This CDR3 reads CASSVGQGVTPLEQYF. CDR3 DNA: TGTGCCAGCAGCGTCGGACAGGGCGTCACGCCTCTCGAGCAGTACTTC.